The rows below give T cell receptor beta chains drawn from one sample of a study of T cell responses to AZD1222 COVID-19 vaccine. Using immunoSEQ multiplex PCR, the repertoire was profiled, and TCRdb retains in-frame clones only, with some absent. This repertoire shows some 140,000 clones, around 90% found once; its top ten account for about 3%. The specimen comprised peripheral blood, sampled on day 0 of AZD1222 vaccination. Receptors were obtained from an adult in good health. Each CDR3 is given with its conserved first and last residue. Each record gives: clone size, J gene, D gene, V gene, CDR3 length, CDR3 protein, CDR3 DNA. A D gene is named only where the DNA matches it firmly. The listing skips clone size in some rows; elsewhere it reads once, few, many or a size class.

>.|TRBJ2-2|.|TRBV7-2|13
CASSLARLGELFF
TGTGCCAGCAGCCTAGCCCGCCTCGGGGAGCTGTTTTTT
>once|TRBJ1-2|TRBD1|TRBV19|17
CASSAMGQDSINYGYTF
TGTGCCAGTAGTGCCATGGGACAGGACTCCATTAACTATGGCTACACCTTC
>.|TRBJ1-5|.|TRBV20-1|13
CSASPGGNQPQHF
TGCAGTGCTAGTCCCGGGGGCAATCAGCCCCAGCATTTT
>.|TRBJ2-7|TRBD2|TRBV19|14
CASSHSGAGYEQYF
TGTGCCAGTAGCCACAGCGGGGCAGGCTACGAGCAGTACTTC
>.|TRBJ2-3|TRBD2|TRBV4-3|15
CASSQDSGSTDTQYF
TGCGCCAGCAGCCAAGATAGCGGGAGCACAGATACGCAGTATTTT
>.|TRBJ2-1|TRBD1|TRBV19|15
CASSQRTGPGNEQFF
TGTGCCAGTAGCCAGAGGACAGGTCCTGGCAATGAGCAGTTCTTC
>.|TRBJ2-7|TRBD1|TRBV28|16
CASSASGTGHNYEQYF
TGTGCCAGCAGTGCTTCCGGGACAGGCCATAATTACGAGCAGTACTTC
>once|TRBJ2-2|TRBD1|TRBV25-1|12
CASSQGAGELFF
TGTGCCAGCTCGCAGGGGGCCGGGGAGCTGTTTTTT
>once|TRBJ2-3|.|TRBV25-1|12
CASSEATDTQYF
TGTGCCAGCAGTGAGGCCACAGATACGCAGTATTTT
>.|TRBJ2-3|TRBD2|TRBV7-3|18
CASSLEETSGTVTDTQYF
TGTGCCAGCAGCTTAGAGGAGACTAGCGGGACGGTCACAGATACGCAGTATTTT
>.|TRBJ1-3|.|TRBV6-5|16
CASSYGGTFSGNTIYF
TGTGCCAGCAGTTACGGGGGCACCTTCTCTGGAAACACCATATATTTT
>once|TRBJ2-1|.|TRBV19|18
CASSAGGIPAIRVNEQFF
TGTGCCAGTAGTGCGGGTGGGATTCCGGCTATAAGGGTCAATGAGCAGTTCTTC
>.|TRBJ2-1|TRBD2|TRBV2|13
CASRAGGPNEQFF
TGTGCCAGCAGAGCGGGAGGCCCCAATGAGCAGTTCTTC
>.|TRBJ2-2|.|TRBV7-8|16
CASSSKLAGNTGELFF
TGTGCCAGCAGCTCCAAATTGGCAGGGAACACCGGGGAGCTGTTTTTT
>.|TRBJ1-5|.|TRBV18|16
CASSPGMVGGGQPQHF
TGTGCCAGCTCACCGGGTATGGTCGGTGGCGGGCAGCCCCAGCATTTT
>few|TRBJ2-7|TRBD1|TRBV7-2|12
CASSLDRSEQYF
TGTGCCAGCAGCTTGGACAGGTCAGAGCAGTACTTC
>.|TRBJ1-5|.|TRBV4-1|14
CASSPRRINQPQHF
TGCGCCAGCAGCCCCCGACGGATCAATCAGCCCCAGCATTTT
>.|TRBJ1-1|.|TRBV28|14
CASSPGGGNTEAFF
TGTGCCAGCAGTCCCGGGGGGGGAAACACTGAAGCTTTCTTT
>.|TRBJ1-1|.|TRBV3-1/TRBV3-2|14
CASSQVRGFSEAFF
TGTGCCAGCAGCCAAGTTAGGGGTTTTTCTGAAGCTTTCTTT
>.|TRBJ2-7|.|TRBV11-3|14
CASSRLGDSDEQYF
TGTGCCAGCAGCCGTCTAGGAGATAGCGACGAGCAGTACTTC
>.|TRBJ1-2|.|TRBV30|12
CAWSSGKDGYTF
TGTGCCTGGAGTTCCGGGAAGGATGGCTACACCTTC
>.|TRBJ2-3|TRBD2|TRBV28|16
CASSLAERDRTDTQYF
TGTGCCAGCAGTTTGGCCGAGCGGGATCGGACAGATACGCAGTATTTT
>.|TRBJ1-4|.|TRBV5-8|13
CASSPDMREKLFF
TGTGCCAGCAGCCCGGACATGCGGGAAAAACTGTTTTTT
>.|TRBJ1-3|.|TRBV30|13
CAWDRSSGNTIYF
TGTGCCTGGGACAGAAGCTCTGGAAACACCATATATTTT
>.|TRBJ2-5|TRBD1|TRBV7-8|16
CASSPPWRTGLQTQYF
TGTGCCAGCAGCCCCCCGTGGCGGACAGGGCTTCAGACCCAGTACTTC
>.|TRBJ1-6|.|TRBV19|13
CASSIVGNSPLHF
TGTGCCAGTAGTATAGTCGGTAATTCACCCCTCCACTTT
>.|TRBJ1-2|.|TRBV7-3|14
CASSLEGADYGYTF
TGTGCCAGCAGCTTAGAAGGGGCGGACTATGGCTACACCTTC
>.|TRBJ1-3|.|TRBV7-9|14
CASSLQGWGNTIYF
TGTGCCAGCAGTCTCCAAGGGTGGGGAAACACCATATATTTT
>.|TRBJ2-5|TRBD2|TRBV4-1|18
CASSQTGLAGAYRETQYF
TGCGCCAGCAGCCAGACCGGACTAGCGGGAGCTTACCGAGAGACCCAGTACTTC
>.|TRBJ2-5|.|TRBV30|12
CAWSEAEETQYF
TGTGCCTGGAGTGAGGCAGAAGAGACCCAGTACTTC